This section outlines one T cell receptor beta chain sequence together with its context. Its antigen is unknown. All patients reached thyroid surgery having received no treatment beforehand. These data are taken from a study of metastatic and nonmetastatic thyroid tumors. The wider study: Blood and tumor or nodule tissue repertoires from malignant and benign thyroid patients were compared.

The study, taken as a whole, reports: Benign nodules were reported to have significantly lower TCR beta diversity than malignant thyroid tumors, in blood and tumor.

This CDR3 has 15 residues. Germline CDR1 is DFQATT and CDR2 is SNEGSKA (reference sequence). Trimming at V came to 0 bases and at J to 7 bases, leaving 4 bases not matched to a gene. Methods used by the authors: For papillary thyroid cancer, a distant-metastasis classifier was constructed from CDR3 differences observed across clinicopathological groups. TCRdb recomputed clones from the PCR reads via MiXCR. The V and J calls and clone size are TCRdb's, not the authors'. The profile shows over 50,000 clones, 25% to 30% of them singletons. Material for sequencing was blood. The TCR was taken from a female donor with papillary thyroid cancer or a benign thyroid nodule (not recorded which). Some clones in this sample may be carry-over from other donors' samples. The chain carries TRBV20-1 and TRBJ1-6; 9 positions agree with TRBD1. Here the CDR3 reads CSARDPGQGNSPLHF. For the CDR3, the DNA is TGCAGTGCTAGAGATCCGGGACAGGGAAATTCACCCCTCCACTTT.